The 14 T cell receptor beta chains in this list originate from one sample, sequenced in a study of OX40 agonist ivuxolimab in advanced cancers. Repertoires were generated with immunoSEQ multiplex PCR, while TCRdb's copy carries only in-frame clones and drops some. The sample carries approximately 75,000 clones, roughly 90% recorded once. Sequences were derived from CD4+ or CD8+ T cells sorted from blood, sampled in a trial of the OX40 agonist ivuxolimab. The source of these receptors is an adult with an advanced solid tumor such as melanoma, head and neck, liver or kidney cancer.

The chain's CDR3 is CASSSQGTLTVGLTNTIYF. The CDR3, as DNA: TGTGCCAGCAGTTCACAGGGGACGCTAACGGTGGGTCTGACGAACACCATATATTTT. The chain joins TRBV27 to TRBJ1-3, with 7 bases fitting TRBD1. Germline V gene lookup returns CDR1 MNHEY and CDR2 SMNVEV (reference sequence). V was clipped by 4 bases and J by 7 bases; unmatched bases: 22. This CDR3 has 19 amino acids.

This chain joins TRBV5-5 and TRBJ2-7, with TRBD2 identical over 8 bases. After removal of 0 bases from V and 6 bases from J, the junction contained 8 bases not matched to a gene. CDR1 SGHKS and CDR2 YYEKEE come from the germline V gene (reference sequence). The CDR3 is 15 residues long. CDR3 sequence: CASSLGAGAFSEQYF. The DNA of the CDR3 is TGTGCCAGCAGCTTGGGAGCGGGAGCGTTCTCCGAGCAGTACTTC.

The rearrangement joins TRBV18 to TRBJ1-5, with TRBD1 matching over 8 bases. Germline CDR1 KGHSH, CDR2 LQKENI. This CDR3 contains 16 residues. With 3 bases clipped from V and 5 bases from J, the junction kept 9 bases outside the gene matches. CDR3 in DNA: TGTGCCAGCTCACCCCAAGTCGGACAGGGCTATCAGCCCCAGCATTTT. Amino acids: CASSPQVGQGYQPQHF.

The sample holds one count of this clone. The chain has TRBV6-1 and TRBJ1-5, with D perhaps matching TRBD1 (5 bases). V dropped 6 bases and J dropped 5 bases, with 11 bases sitting between them. The CDR3 extends over 13 amino acids. Germline V gene lookup returns CDR1 MNHNS and CDR2 SASEGT. The CDR3 nucleotides read TGTGCCAGCAGAGGGGATGGCTATCAGCCCCAGCATTTT. Its protein product is CASRGDGYQPQHF.

J is TRBJ2-7 and V is TRBV6-5, with 7 positions matching TRBD1. Trimming took 4 bases from V and 6 from J; bases not matched to a gene: 9. The CDR3 runs to 14 residues. Germline loops: CDR1 MNHEY, CDR2 SVGAGI. The CDR3 bases are TGTGCCAGCAGTTTGACAGGGAAAATGGGCGAGCAGTACTTC. Its protein product is CASSLTGKMGEQYF.

CDR3 region: CSVEGWTGDRGYGYTF. CDR3 nucleotide sequence: TGCAGCGTTGAAGGTTGGACAGGGGATCGTGGCTATGGCTACACCTTC. The rearrangement joins TRBV29-1 to TRBJ1-2, with TRBD1 identical over 9 bases. The germline V gene encodes CDR1 SQVTM and CDR2 ANQGSEA. The V segment lost 1 base and the J segment 4 bases; nucleotides outside the gene matches: 10. This CDR3 is 16 amino acids long.

The J gene is TRBJ2-2, the V gene TRBV27, with 7 bases that match TRBD1. The CDR3 loop spans 16 amino acids. CDR1 and CDR2 from the germline V gene are MNHEY and SMNVEV (reference sequence). V lost 0 bases and J lost 7; bases outside the gene matches: 8. The CDR3 DNA is TGTGCCAGCAGTTTATCAGGGGGCGCGGTTTACGGGGAGCTGTTTTTT. Translating gives CASSLSGGAVYGELFF.

This chain links TRBV7-2 with TRBJ2-7, with D perhaps given as TRBD1 or TRBD2 (5 bases each). Trimming cost V 4 bases and J 1 base, with 11 bases left between them. Germline loops: CDR1 SGHTA, CDR2 FQGNSA. The CDR3 consists of 14 residues. CDR3: CASSSPGPSYEQYF. The CDR3 DNA sequence: TGTGCCAGCAGCTCTCCGGGACCATCCTACGAGCAGTACTTC.

The chain recombines TRBV5-4 with TRBJ2-6, with no clear D. V shed 1 base and J shed 0 bases, with 11 bases lying between them. The CDR3 has 17 residues. Germline V lookup: CDR1 SGHNT, CDR2 YYREEE (reference sequence). The CDR3, as DNA: TGTGCCAGCAGCTTGAGTGGGTCGCGCTCTGGGGCCAACGTCCTGACTTTC. Its translation: CASSLSGSRSGANVLTF.

The chain has TRBV13 and TRBJ2-4; tentative D call: TRBD2 (7 bases). Trimming took off 5 bases at V and 0 bases at J, with 20 bases between the two ends. This CDR3 spans 18 amino acids. Germline lookup yields CDR1 PRHDT and CDR2 FYEKMQ (reference sequence). In DNA, the CDR3 is TGTGCCAGCAGCCCAACAGGGCTAGCGGAAATAGCCAAAAACATTCAGTACTTC. Translating it yields CASSPTGLAEIAKNIQYF.

This sequence joins TRBV10-3 and TRBJ2-3; D gene uncertain. The ends were cut back, 4 bases at V and 4 bases at J, with 6 bases in the middle. The CDR3 extends over 12 amino acids. In germline, CDR1 is ENHRY, CDR2 SYGVKD. CDR3 amino acids: CAISGGADTQYF. CDR3 nucleotide sequence: TGTGCCATCAGTGGAGGCGCAGATACGCAGTATTTT.

V gene TRBV28 combines with J gene TRBJ1-1; D is undetermined. V dropped 5 bases and J dropped 1 base, with 14 bases sitting between them. Germline V gene data show CDR1 as MDHEN and CDR2 as SYDVKM. CDR3 length: 15 amino acids. DNA for the CDR3: TGTGCCAGCAGTACTGCCTTAGTAGGGAACACTGAAGCTTTCTTT. It translates to CASSTALVGNTEAFF.

The chain is built from TRBV29-1 and TRBJ1-2; D may be TRBD1 (6 bases). The germline V gene encodes CDR1 SQVTM and CDR2 ANQGSEA. CDR3 length equals 15 residues. V was shortened by 2 bases and J by 5 bases, with 18 bases between the two germline ends. CDR3 coding DNA: TGCAGCGTTGAACTGGCGGGGGGGCTAGGGTATGGCTACACCTTC. Protein: CSVELAGGLGYGYTF.

The rearrangement links TRBV6-5 to TRBJ2-2; possibly TRBD2 for D (6 bases). This CDR3 is 15 amino acids long. Trimming removed 5 bases at V and 1 base at J, with 11 bases between. Looked up from germline, CDR1 is MNHEY and CDR2 is SVGAGI. CDR3: CASSTPTRNTGELFF. The CDR3, as DNA: TGTGCCAGCAGTACCCCGACTAGGAACACCGGGGAGCTGTTTTTT.